These T cell receptor beta chains were read from a single sample in a study of blood T cell repertoires in COVID-19. Sequenced by immunoSEQ multiplex PCR; TCRdb stores in-frame clones only, minus some. The table has approximately 23,000 clones, over 85% seen once. Sample: peripheral blood. All receptors derive from a woman of 80 years or more with active COVID-19. CDR3s include the opening cysteine and the closing phenylalanine or tryptophan. A D gene is named only where the DNA matches it firmly.

CDR3aa | v_gene | d_gene
CASTGGANTEAFF | TRBV7-2 | NA
CASSPPGGETQYF | TRBV18 | NA
CASSYSSAQRGAPDTQYF | TRBV6-2/TRBV6-3 | TRBD2
CASSLLGLPQETQYF | TRBV7-2 | NA
CASSYSGDTQYF | TRBV6-5 | NA
CASSLGDRVGSYEQYF | TRBV7-6 | TRBD1
CASSPEVAGLYGYTF | TRBV18 | NA
CASSLGQGKTEAFF | TRBV3-1/TRBV3-2 | TRBD1
CASSVEGQGAGYTF | TRBV9 | TRBD1
CASSPSVDNEQFF | TRBV7-9 | NA
CASSIGGDSKNIQYF | TRBV19 | NA
CASRLGQGYTGELFF | TRBV6-5 | TRBD1
CATVPPYTFSYEQYF | TRBV27 | NA
CASSPLTLTGQYEQYF | TRBV28 | TRBD1
CASRAAPLATEAFF | TRBV2 | NA
CASSPDRNYGYTF | TRBV18 | NA
CASRAGQGASYEQYF | TRBV7-2 | TRBD1
CASSLDRLLGEQYF | TRBV7-8 | NA
CASSLVGTGDRSPLHF | TRBV7-9 | TRBD1
CASSQEQGGGNTIYF | TRBV7-7 | NA
CASSQGGTVVGYGYTF | TRBV4-1 | NA